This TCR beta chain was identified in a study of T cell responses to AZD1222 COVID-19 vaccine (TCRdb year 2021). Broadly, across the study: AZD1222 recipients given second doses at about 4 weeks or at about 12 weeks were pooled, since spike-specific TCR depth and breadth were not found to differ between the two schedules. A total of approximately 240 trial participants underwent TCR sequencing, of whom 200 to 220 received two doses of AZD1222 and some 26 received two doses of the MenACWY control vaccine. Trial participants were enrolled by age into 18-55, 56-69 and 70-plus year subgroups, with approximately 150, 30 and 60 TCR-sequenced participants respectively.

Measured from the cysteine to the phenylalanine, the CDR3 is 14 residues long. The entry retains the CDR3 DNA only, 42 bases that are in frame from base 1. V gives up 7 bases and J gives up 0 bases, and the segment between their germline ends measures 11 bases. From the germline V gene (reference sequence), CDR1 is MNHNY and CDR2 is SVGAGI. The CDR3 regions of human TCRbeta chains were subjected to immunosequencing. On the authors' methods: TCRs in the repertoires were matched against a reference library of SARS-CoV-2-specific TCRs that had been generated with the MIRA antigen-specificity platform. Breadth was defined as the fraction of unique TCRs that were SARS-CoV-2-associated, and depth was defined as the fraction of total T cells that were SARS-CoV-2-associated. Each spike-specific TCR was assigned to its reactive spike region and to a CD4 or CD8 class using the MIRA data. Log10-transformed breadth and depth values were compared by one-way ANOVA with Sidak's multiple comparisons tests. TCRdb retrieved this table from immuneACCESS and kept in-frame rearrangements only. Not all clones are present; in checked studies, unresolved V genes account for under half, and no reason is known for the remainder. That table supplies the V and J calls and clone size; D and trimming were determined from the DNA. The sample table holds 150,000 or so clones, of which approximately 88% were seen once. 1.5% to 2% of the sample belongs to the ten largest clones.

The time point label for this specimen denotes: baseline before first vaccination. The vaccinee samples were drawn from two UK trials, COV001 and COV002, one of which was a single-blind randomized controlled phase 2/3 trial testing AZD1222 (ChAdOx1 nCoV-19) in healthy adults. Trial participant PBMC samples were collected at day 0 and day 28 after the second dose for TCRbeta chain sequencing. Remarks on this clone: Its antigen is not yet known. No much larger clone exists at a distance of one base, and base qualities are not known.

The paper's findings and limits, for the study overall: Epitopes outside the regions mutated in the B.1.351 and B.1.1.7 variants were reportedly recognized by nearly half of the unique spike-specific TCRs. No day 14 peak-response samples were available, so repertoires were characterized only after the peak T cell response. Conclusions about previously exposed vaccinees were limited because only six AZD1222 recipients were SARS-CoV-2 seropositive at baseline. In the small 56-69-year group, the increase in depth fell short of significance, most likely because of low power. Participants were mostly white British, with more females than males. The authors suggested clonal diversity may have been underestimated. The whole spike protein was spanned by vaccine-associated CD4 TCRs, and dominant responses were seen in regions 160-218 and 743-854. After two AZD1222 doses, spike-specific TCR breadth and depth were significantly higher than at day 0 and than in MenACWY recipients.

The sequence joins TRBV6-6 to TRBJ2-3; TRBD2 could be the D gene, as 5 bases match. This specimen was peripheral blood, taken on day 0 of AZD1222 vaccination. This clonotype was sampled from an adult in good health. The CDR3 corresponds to CASIERLSTDTQYF. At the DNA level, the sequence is TGTGCCAGCATTGAGCGGTTAAGCACAGATACGCAGTATTTT.